One and the same sample provided the 30 T cell receptor delta chains below, sequenced in a study of gamma-delta chains in newborns, infants, children. With CATT, TCRdb re-called clones from the reads. This sample carries over 950 delta-chain clones, 1.1% of them seen once, and the ten largest clones take roughly a third. Sequenced input: blood. The origin of the receptors is a child in good health.

Of note for this clone: For this DNA, TCRdb reports the protein of a much larger clone, which diverges at residue 3, most likely from a read error; the protein presented here is translated directly from the DNA. The chain is built from TRDV2 and TRDJ1; TRDD3 aligns across 10 bases. The CDR3 is 18 amino acids. Germline CDR1 is GEAIGNYY and CDR2 is EKD. CDR3 coding DNA: TGTGCCAGTGACACCGTTCCTACTGGGGGATTGAACACCGATAAACTCATCTTT. This translates into CASDTVPTGGLNTDKLIF.

This clone was picked up a small number of times. A far larger clone is a single base away, which makes a read error likely. V gene TRDV2 combines with J gene TRDJ1; 7 bases map to TRDD3. The CDR3 covers 21 residues. Germline V gene lookup returns CDR1 GEAIGNYY and CDR2 EKD. V lost 4 bases to trimming and J lost 0 bases; unmatched junction nucleotides: 25. CDR3 bases: TGTGCCTGTGAGAAATTGGGTTCGGGGGTACTGGGGACGCAGTACACCGATAAACTCATCTTT. Protein product: CACEKLGSGVLGTQYTDKLIF.

A note on this clone: Only one base separates this from a far larger clonotype, so it likely reflects a read error. The identical CDR3 is also encoded by other nucleotide sequences in the sample. CDR3 loop: CACDTLGDSGDKLIF. The DNA of the CDR3 is TGTGCCTGTGACACGCTGGGGGATAGCGGCGATAAACTCATCTTT. The chain has TRDV2 and TRDJ1, with 10 bases identical to TRDD3. The CDR3 is 15 amino acids. Trimming cost V 1 base and J 4 bases; bases outside gene matches: 5. Germline lookup yields CDR1 GEAIGNYY and CDR2 EKD.

Of note for this clone: A far larger clone differs by one base, so this is likely a read error. Additional DNA sequences in this sample encode the identical CDR3. The chain has TRDV2 and TRDJ1; 12 bases are a match to TRDD3. The germline V gene has CDR1 GEAIGNYY and CDR2 EKD. V gave up 7 bases and J gave up 4 bases; unmatched junction bases: 12. The CDR3 is 16 residues long. CDR3 region: CACDLLGDTLDDKLIF. CDR3 nucleotides: TGTGCCTGCGACCTCCTGGGGGATACGCTTGACGATAAACTCATCTTT.

Only a few counts were recorded for this clone. The protein given by TCRdb reflects a much larger clone and differs at residue 12 from this DNA's translation, likely from a read error; the protein shown is the DNA's translation. This rearrangement joins TRDV2 to TRDJ1; 12 positions match TRDD3. V was clipped by 6 bases and J by 4 bases; unmatched bases: 14. The V gene's germline CDR1 is GEAIGNYY and CDR2 EKD. The CDR3 has 17 residues. The CDR3 coding sequence is TGTGCCTGTTTACAACTGGGGGATACAGGGGGAGACGATAAACTCATCTTT. Translation: CACLQLGDTGGDDKLIF.

With respect to this clone: The protein given by TCRdb reflects a much larger clone and differs at residue 14 from this DNA's translation, likely from a read error; the protein shown is the DNA's translation. J is TRDJ1 and V is TRDV2; weak D call: TRDD2 (5 bases). The length of the CDR3 is 16 residues. Germline-derived CDR1 and CDR2 are GEAIGNYY and EKD. For the CDR3, the DNA is TGTGCCCGTGACTCTTTGCTGCACTTCCACACCGATAAATTCATCTTT. This sequence encodes CARDSLLHFHTDKFIF.

This clone was found a few times. The TCRdb record carries a much larger clone's protein, which differs from this DNA's translation at residue 11; a read error is the likely cause, and the protein listed here is the DNA translation. V usage is TRDV2 and J usage is TRDJ1, with TRDD3 matching 13 bases. The CDR3 covers 18 residues. Germline CDR1 reads GEAIGNYY; CDR2 reads EKD. V lost 3 bases, J lost 0 bases, and 9 bases stayed unmatched. CDR3 residues: CACDQLLGDTTYTDKLIF. The DNA of the CDR3 is TGTGCCTGTGACCAATTACTGGGGGATACGACTTACACCGATAAACTCATCTTT.

By share, this clone counts as large (0.1 to 1%). The same CDR3 also results from other DNA sequences found in this sample. The chain is built from TRDV2 and TRDJ3; TRDD3 matches 7 bases. Germline CDR1 and CDR2: GEAIGNYY and EKD. CDR3 length: 21 amino acids. V lost 1 base and J lost 0; bases outside the gene matches: 14. Here the CDR3 reads CACDTAEGGGTSSWDTRQMFF. CDR3 sequence (DNA): TGTGCCTGTGACACTGCCGAGGGTGGGGGAACGAGCTCCTGGGACACCCGACAGATGTTTTTC.

A remark on this clone: This is likely an artifact of a read error, given a far larger clone one base away. The chain uses TRDV2 and TRDJ3; 10 positions match TRDD3. Germline V gene sequence: CDR1 GEAIGNYY, CDR2 EKD. V was clipped by 1 base and J by 0 bases; unmatched bases: 5. CDR3 length: 19 amino acids. CDR3 in amino acids: CACDTTGGSNSWDTRQMFF. The CDR3 region has the DNA TGTGCCTGTGACACGACTGGGGGATCCAACTCCTGGGACACCCGACAGATGTTTTTC.

This clone counts as medium-sized. With a far larger clone one base away, a read error is the likely cause. V gene TRDV2 combines with J gene TRDJ1; 7 positions match TRDD3. The V gene's germline CDR1 is GEAIGNYY and CDR2 EKD. The CDR3 totals 19 residues. Here the CDR3 reads CACDTPYTGASKNTDKLTF. The DNA for the CDR3 is TGTGCCTGTGACACCCCTTATACTGGGGCCTCGAAGAACACCGATAAACTCACCTTT.

Comments on this clone: This likely stems from a read error, as it lies one base from a far larger clone. The sample holds other DNA sequences that translate to the same CDR3. J is TRDJ1 and V is TRDV2, with TRDD3 matching over 10 bases. Unmatched junction bases numbered 9, after V lost 0 bases and J lost 0 bases. Germline V gene data show CDR1 as GEAIGNYY and CDR2 as EKD. The CDR3 contains 18 residues. The chain's CDR3 is CACDTVPTGGLNTDKLIF. For the CDR3, the DNA is TGTGCCTGTGACACCGTACCTACTGGGGGATTGAACACCGATAAACTCATCTTT.

This clone was detected only a few times. This sequence is one base from a far larger clone and is likely a read error. Within the sample, other DNA sequences also encode this same CDR3. This rearrangement joins TRDV2 to TRDJ1; the D gene is possibly TRDD3 (6 bases). Germline lookup yields CDR1 GEAIGNYY and CDR2 EKD. The CDR3 is made up of 13 amino acids. CDR3 coding DNA: TGTGCCTGTGACTTGTGGGGGGTCGATAAGCTCATCTTT. Protein product: CACDLWGVDKLIF.

As concerns this clone: The TCRdb protein, from a much larger clone, departs from this DNA's translation at residue 8, likely by read error; the protein shown derives from the DNA. CDR3 loop: CACDPVVATGGYADTDKLIF. CDR3 sequence (DNA): TGTGCCTGTGACCCAGTCGTTGCTACTGGGGGATACGCCGACACCGATAAACTCATCTTT. This chain connects TRDV2 to TRDJ1; 13 positions match TRDD3. The CDR3 length is 20 residues. Germline loops: CDR1 GEAIGNYY, CDR2 EKD. V shed 3 bases and J 0 bases; nucleotides not matched to a gene: 15.

Details on this clone: A read error likely explains this, since a far larger clone differs by one base. This CDR3 is also generated by other DNA sequences in the sample. The chain couples TRDV2 to TRDJ1, with D maybe TRDD3 (6 bases). V was shortened by 3 bases and J by 0 bases, with 16 bases between the two germline ends. Germline loops: CDR1 GEAIGNYY, CDR2 EKD. The CDR3 is 16 amino acids. CDR3 sequence reads: CACDALGGQHTDKLIF. CDR3 nucleotides: TGTGCCTGTGACGCCCTTGGGGGCCAACACACCGATAAACTCATCTTT.

This clone has just a few counts. At residue 4, the DNA translation does not agree with TCRdb's protein; the protein displayed here is the one encoded by the DNA. The V and J genes are TRDV2 and TRDJ3; 8 bases fit TRDD3. Germline CDR1 reads GEAIGNYY; CDR2 reads EKD. The CDR3 extends over 20 amino acids. The CDR3 spells CACGTVAGGASSWDTRQMFF. Here the CDR3 DNA reads TGTGCCTGTGGCACCGTTGCTGGGGGAGCAAGCTCCTGGGACACCCGACAGATGTTTTTC.

This clone is judged medium-sized. With a far larger clone one base away, a read error is the likely cause. This chain joins TRDV2 and TRDJ1; tentatively, D is TRDD3 (6 bases). CDR3 length: 16 amino acids. Germline CDR1 is GEAIGNYY and CDR2 is EKD. The V gene lost 0 bases and the J gene lost 3 bases, with 16 bases spanning the gap. The CDR3 spells CACDTVGDELPDKLIF. The CDR3 nucleotides are TGTGCCTGTGACACCGTTGGGGATGAGCTCCCCGATAAACTCATCTTT.

This clone turned up a few times. Translating this DNA gives a protein that differs at residue 9 from the TCRdb one, which belongs to a much larger clone; a read error is likely, and the protein shown is this translation. J is TRDJ1 and V is TRDV2; perhaps TRDD3 as D (5 bases). Germline V lookup: CDR1 GEAIGNYY, CDR2 EKD. V was shortened by 1 base and J by 0 bases, with 26 bases between the two germline ends. This CDR3 is 20 amino acids long. This chain's CDR3 is CACDTLIPGPGTNYTDKLIF. The CDR3 nucleotides read TGTGCCTGTGACACTCTAATCCCCGGTCCGGGGACCAACTACACCGATAAACTCATCTTT.

About this clone: A far larger clone is one nucleotide away, so this likely arose from a read error. V and J are TRDV2 and TRDJ3, with TRDD3 matching over 7 bases. The germline V gene encodes CDR1 GEAIGNYY and CDR2 EKD. The CDR3 has 21 amino acids. Here the CDR3 reads CACDTAEGGGTSSWDIRQMFF. The DNA for the CDR3 is TGTGCCTGTGACACTGCCGAGGGTGGGGGAACGAGCTCCTGGGACATCCGACAGATGTTTTTC.

This clone turned up a few times. The junction differs from germline at one of its ends, possibly a read error. The same CDR3 also results from other DNA sequences found in this sample. The chain links TRDV2 to TRDJ1, with 8 bases fitting TRDD3. Germline V gene sequence: CDR1 GEAIGNYY, CDR2 EKD. CDR3 length equals 14 residues. As DNA, the CDR3 is TGTGCCTGTGACACGTTGGGGGATTCCGACAAACTCATCTTT. This gives the protein CACDTLGDSDKLIF.

As concerns this clone: The TCRdb protein comes from a much larger clone and disagrees with this DNA's translation at residue 4, likely due to a read error; the protein given here is derived from the DNA. The chain joins TRDV2 to TRDJ1; D is possibly TRDD3 (5 bases). CDR3 size: 19 residues. The V gene's germline CDR1 is GEAIGNYY and CDR2 EKD. This chain's CDR3 is CACGTVDRSLTSHTDKLIF. DNA for the CDR3: TGTGCCTGTGGCACCGTGGATAGGAGCCTTACCTCACACACCGATAAACTCATCTTT.

As regards this clone: The protein held in TCRdb is that of a much larger clone and does not match this DNA's translation at residue 11, likely because of a read error; the protein shown is translated from the DNA. CDR3 in DNA: TGTGCCTGCGACACTCTTACTGGGGGATACTTGACGACAGCACAACTCTTCTTT. Translation: CACDTLTGGYLTTAQLFF. The chain recombines TRDV2 with TRDJ2; 12 bases line up with TRDD3. The CDR3 has 18 amino acids. Looked up from germline, CDR1 is GEAIGNYY and CDR2 is EKD.

This clone was picked up a small number of times. TCRdb shows a much larger clone's protein in place of this DNA's translation, and the two differ at residue 5, likely through a read error; the protein shown is translated from the DNA. The J gene is TRDJ1, the V gene TRDV2; 9 bases agree with TRDD3. The germline CDR1 and CDR2 sequences are GEAIGNYY and EKD. Trimming cost V 3 bases and J 4 bases; bases outside gene matches: 11. The CDR3 length is 16 residues. The CDR3 bases are TGTGCCTGTGACGCCTTACTGGGGGACTCCCACGATAAACTCATCTTT. Encoded protein: CACDALLGDSHDKLIF.

As regards this clone: A far larger clone lies a single base away; this is likely a read error. Other DNA sequences in this sample translate to the same CDR3. The CDR3 loop reads CACDTLKRIPSSWDTRQMFF. CDR3 DNA sequence: TGTGCCTGTGACACCTTGAAGCGGATTCCAAGCTCCTGGGACACCCGGCAGATGTTTTTC. This sequence joins TRDV2 and TRDJ3; perhaps TRDD3 as D (5 bases). Germline CDR1 and CDR2: GEAIGNYY and EKD. This CDR3 has 20 amino acids.

This clone was seen a few times. A read error likely explains why the TCRdb protein, taken from a much larger clone, differs from this DNA's translation at residue 8; the protein shown is translated from the DNA. The chain carries TRDV2 and TRDJ1; a possible D gene is TRDD3 (6 bases). The CDR3 spans 16 residues. Per germline, CDR1 GEAIGNYY and CDR2 EKD. Trimming took off 3 bases at V and 4 bases at J, with 20 bases between the two ends. The CDR3 region has the DNA TGTGCCTGTGACCTCCTGGGGAATACGCTTGACGATAAACTCATCTTT. Its translation: CACDLLGNTLDDKLIF.

This clone has only a few counts. This could be a read error, since a much larger clone is one nucleotide away. V and J are TRDV2 and TRDJ3, with a weak D call TRDD3 (6 bases). CDR1 is GEAIGNYY, CDR2 EKD, per germline. The CDR3 is 19 residues long. CDR3 residues: CARDTGGYQSSWDARQMFF. The CDR3 nucleotides are TGTGCCCGTGACACCGGAGGATACCAGAGCTCCTGGGACGCCCGACAGATGTTTTTC.

A remark on this clone: A far more abundant clone sits one base away, making this likely a read error. The same CDR3 is also encoded by other DNA sequences in this sample. The CDR3 bases are TGTGCCTGTGATATGGTACTGGGGGCCCTCTCCACCGATAAACTCATCTTT. It specifies CACDMVLGALSTDKLIF. The chain joins TRDV2 to TRDJ1; 8 nucleotides agree with TRDD3. The ends lost 4 bases at V and 1 base at J; junction bases unmatched: 13. Germline CDR1 GEAIGNYY, CDR2 EKD. The CDR3 length is 17 residues.

As for this clone: The TCRdb protein, from a much larger clone, departs from this DNA's translation at residue 13, likely by read error; the protein shown derives from the DNA. The chain links TRDV2 to TRDJ3, with TRDD3 identical over 10 bases. CDR3 length equals 19 residues. CDR1 and CDR2 (germline): GEAIGNYY, EKD. CDR3 sequence (DNA): TGTGCCTGTGACACTGGGGGATACTCGAGCTCCTGGGGCACCCGACAGATGTTTTTC. It codes for CACDTGGYSSSWGTRQMFF.

This clone occurred a few times. TCRdb pairs this DNA with a much larger clone's protein that differs at residue 10, likely a read error; the protein shown was translated from the DNA. CDR3 residues: CACDTVQGVPKTPDDKLIF. For the CDR3, the DNA is TGTGCCTGTGACACCGTTCAGGGCGTACCGAAAACCCCGGACGATAAACTCATCTTT. J is TRDJ1 and V is TRDV2, with D hard to call. Trimming left V 0 bases short and J 4 bases short, with 26 bases between. From germline, CDR1 is GEAIGNYY and CDR2 EKD. The CDR3 runs 19 residues.

Comments on this clone: This likely came from a read error, as a far larger clone is one base away. V usage is TRDV2 and J usage is TRDJ3; D is undetermined. The CDR3 is 20 residues long. CDR1 and CDR2 (germline): GEAIGNYY, EKD. The CDR3: CARDTLKRIPSSWDTRQMFF. Here the CDR3 DNA reads TGTGCCCGTGACACCTTGAAGCGGATTCCAAGCTCCTGGGACACCCGACAGATGTTTTTC.

With respect to this clone: It differs at one base from a far larger clone, so likely a read error. Other DNA sequences within the sample encode an identical CDR3. CDR3 sequence: CACDTLGDSDKLIF. CDR3 bases: TGTGCCTGTGACACTCTGGGGGATTCCGATAAACTCATCTTT. The V gene is TRDV2, the J gene TRDJ1; TRDD3 matches at 9 bases. This CDR3 has 14 amino acids. The germline CDR1 and CDR2 sequences are GEAIGNYY and EKD. With 1 base clipped from V and 3 bases from J, the junction kept 2 bases outside the gene matches.